Listed here is a single T cell receptor (beta chain). Antigen specificity is unknown. This entry is derived from a study of OX40 agonist ivuxolimab in advanced cancers. Clones were read by immunoSEQ multiplex PCR, and TCRdb kept only the in-frame ones, dropping some. This sample has 45,000 to 60,000 clones, with approximately 90% found just once. Study-level points and caveats: Some nonresponders additionally presented with little normalized T-cell clonal expansion.

Germline CDR1 MNHEY, CDR2 SVGAGI. The length of the CDR3 is 14 residues. The J segment lost 7 bases and the V segment lost 2 bases, leaving 2 bases of the junction unmatched. Sequencing used CD4+ or CD8+ T cells sorted from blood, obtained in a trial of the OX40 agonist ivuxolimab. The sequence was collected from an adult with an advanced solid tumor such as melanoma, head and neck, liver or kidney cancer. V gene TRBV6-5 combines with J gene TRBJ1-6, with 7 bases fitting TRBD1. The CDR3 loop is CASSYGQVNSPLHF. CDR3 sequence (DNA): TGTGCCAGCAGTTACGGACAGGTCAATTCACCCCTCCACTTT.